This T cell receptor (beta chain) was profiled in a study of control samples from healthy donors and cancer patients. The assay was immunoSEQ multiplex PCR, and TCRdb's table has in-frame clones only and misses some. Among 150,000 to 200,000 clones listed, about 91% were seen once. The CDR3 spans 15 residues. Germline-derived CDR1 and CDR2 are LGHDT and YNNKEL (reference sequence). V shed 0 bases and J shed 4 bases, with 12 bases lying between them. The clonotype was recovered from a woman aged 40 to 49 in good health. The chain employs TRBV3-1 (or the pseudogene TRBV3-2) and TRBJ1-1; no reliable D call. Sequences were obtained from blood. CDR3 in amino acids: CASSQDVGSGTEAFF. In nucleotides, the CDR3 is TGTGCCAGCAGCCAAGATGTGGGGTCGGGCACTGAAGCTTTCTTT.